What follows describes a single T cell receptor beta chain. Its target is unknown. Other DNA sequences in this specimen translate into the identical CDR3. The data belong to a study of shared clonotypes between healthy human individuals. Study as a whole: Aged 18 to 49, the donors were a couple of women and a few men.

CDR3 length: 15 residues. Germline V gene data show CDR1 as ENHRY and CDR2 as SYGVKD. V lost 2 bases, J lost 4 bases, and 1 base stayed unmatched. The authors ran unsorted PBMC replicate PCRs on around 320 ng DNA, tens of thousands of T cell genomes. Per the original methods: Filtering differed because ImmunoSEQ produced junction-only sequences that carried no quality scores. Profiling relied on immunoSEQ multiplex PCR, and the TCRdb table lists in-frame clones only, not all of them. V, J and clone size reflect that table, while D and trimming were determined from the DNA. The sample includes 450,000 to 500,000 clones, over 75% of them seen just once. General observations from the study: Among donors, sharing of clonotypes was expected to be affected by sequencing depth.

The sequence was collected from a middle-aged woman in good health. Some clones in this sample may be carry-over from other donors' samples. Material for sequencing was PBMCs. V and J are TRBV10-3 and TRBJ2-5; 13 positions agree with TRBD2. The CDR3 DNA reads as TGTGCCATCAGTGAGGGACTAGCGGGAGCAGAGACCCAGTACTTC. Protein: CAISEGLAGAETQYF.